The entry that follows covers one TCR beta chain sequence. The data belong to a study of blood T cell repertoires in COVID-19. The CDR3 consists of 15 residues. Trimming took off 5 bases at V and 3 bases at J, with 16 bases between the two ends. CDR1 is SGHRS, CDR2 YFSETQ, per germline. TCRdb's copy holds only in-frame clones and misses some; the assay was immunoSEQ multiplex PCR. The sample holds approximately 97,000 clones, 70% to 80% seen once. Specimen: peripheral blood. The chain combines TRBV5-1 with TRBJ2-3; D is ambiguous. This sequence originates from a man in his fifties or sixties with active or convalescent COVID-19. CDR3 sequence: CASRLTSGPTDTQYF. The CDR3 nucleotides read TGCGCCAGCAGACTCACCTCGGGTCCAACAGATACGCAGTATTTT.